The 14 T cell receptor beta chains listed next were all sequenced from one sample in a study of Graves' ophthalmopathy and Graves' hyperthyroidism. RNA transcripts were the template, and TCR beta CDR3 regions were amplified from them. HTBI-primed RT-PCR formed the first round, and a multiplex PCR formed the second. TCRdb fed the multiplex PCR reads into MiXCR, producing one record per CDR3 protein. This table has about 380,000 distinct CDR3 sequences, 15% to 19% appearing once. Material for sequencing was peripheral blood. These receptors were obtained from a woman aged 18-35 years with stable Graves' hyperthyroidism.

This clonotype was counted ten times or more. V is TRBV12-3 or TRBV12-4 and J is TRBJ2-7, with D unclear. This CDR3 is 12 amino acids long. The V end lost 8 bases, the J end lost 3 bases, and 11 bases lay between the germline ends. CDR3 residues: CASGRVNYEQYF. The CDR3 DNA reads as TGTGCCAGCGGAAGGGTAAACTACGAGCAGTACTTC.

CDR3 nucleotides: TGTGCCAGCAGTGCAAGAGGGGAGAGCTATGGCTACACCTTC. It yields the protein CASSARGESYGYTF. The V gene is TRBV6-1, the J gene TRBJ1-2; D perhaps matches TRBD1 (5 bases). The CDR3 length is 14 residues. Germline V gene lookup returns CDR1 MNHNS and CDR2 SASEGT. The ends were cut back, 4 bases at V and 4 bases at J, with 13 bases in the middle.

This clonotype was counted many times. CDR3 nucleotide sequence: TGCAGCGTTGGGCACACCGGGGAGCTGTTTTTT. Translated: CSVGHTGELFF. The rearrangement joins TRBV29-1 to TRBJ2-2, with D unresolved. The CDR3 sequence is 11 residues long. CDR1 and CDR2 from the germline V gene are SQVTM and ANQGSEA. V was shortened by 4 bases and J by 3 bases, with 3 bases between the two germline ends.

This clonotype has a count of ten or more. The rearrangement links TRBV6-1 to TRBJ1-1; no reliable D call. Germline-derived CDR1 and CDR2 are MNHNS and SASEGT. Trimming left V 1 base short and J 8 bases short, with 11 bases between. The CDR3 loop spans 13 amino acids. The CDR3 region has the DNA TGTGCCAGCAGTGAAGGCCAGACGCGCGAAGCTTTCTTT. This encodes CASSEGQTREAFF.

This clonotype showed up many times. The chain is built from TRBV29-1 and TRBJ2-7, with D possibly matching TRBD2 (6 bases). Deletions cut 6 bases from V and 3 bases from J, with 12 bases between. The germline V gene encodes CDR1 SQVTM and CDR2 ANQGSEA. CDR3 length: 12 residues. The CDR3 region is CSVRTGVYEQYF. CDR3 nucleotide sequence: TGCAGCGTGCGGACGGGAGTCTACGAGCAGTACTTC.

Ten or more counts support this clonotype. The chain recombines TRBV11-3 with TRBJ1-1; TRBD1 agrees at 7 bases. The V and J ends lost 4 bases and 3 bases, in that order; junction bases with no gene match: 8. Germline assignment: CDR1 SGHNT and CDR2 YENEEA. The CDR3 totals 15 residues. CDR3 sequence: CASSSLTTGDTEAFF. In DNA form, the CDR3 reads TGTGCCAGCAGCTCGCTCACCACAGGGGACACTGAAGCTTTCTTT.

The table lists this clonotype with many counts. This sequence joins TRBV7-8 and TRBJ1-5; D uncertain. V gave up 2 bases and J gave up 2 bases, with 13 bases separating them. The CDR3 sequence is 16 residues long. CDR1 and CDR2 from the germline V gene are SGHVS and FQNEAQ. The CDR3 sequence is CASSLSRATGNQPQHF. The CDR3, as DNA: TGTGCCAGCAGCTTATCTCGGGCAACGGGCAATCAGCCCCAGCATTTT. The variable domain in full, completed from reference TRBV7-8 and TRBJ1-5, reads GAGVSQSPRYKVAKRGQDVALRCDPISGHVSLFWYQQALGQGPEFLTYFQNEAQLDKSGLPSDRFFAERPEGSVSTLKIQRTQQEDSAVYLCASSLSRATGNQPQHFGDGTRLSIL.

The sample holds many counts of this clonotype. The rearrangement uses TRBV6-2 or TRBV6-3 and TRBJ2-7; D might be TRBD2 (5 bases). The CDR3 runs 14 residues. Germline V lookup: CDR1 MNHEY, CDR2 SVGEGT. V gave up 2 bases and J gave up 3 bases, with 11 bases separating them. The CDR3 DNA reads as TGTGCCAGCAGTTACCCAGAAGACTACTACGAGCAGTACTTC. Translation: CASSYPEDYYEQYF.

The chain recombines TRBV11-3 with TRBJ2-7, with D unclear. In germline, CDR1 is SGHNT, CDR2 YENEEA. Between the trimmed V and J ends, which lost 1 base and 6 bases, there was a span of 7 bases. There are 12 residues in the CDR3. CDR3 region: CASSLGYGEQYF. CDR3 DNA sequence: TGTGCCAGCAGCTTAGGATACGGCGAGCAGTACTTC.

This clonotype was recorded many times. This chain joins TRBV9 and TRBJ1-2; a possible D gene is TRBD1 (5 bases). Germline CDR1 reads SGDLS; CDR2 reads YYNGEE. The CDR3 loop spans 12 amino acids. Trimming took off 0 bases at V and 8 bases at J, with 8 bases between the two ends. CDR3 loop: CASSVGGEGYTF. The CDR3 DNA follows: TGTGCCAGCAGCGTAGGGGGGGAAGGCTACACCTTC. Filled out from reference TRBV9 and TRBJ1-2, the complete variable domain reads DSGVTQTPKHLITATGQRVTLRCSPRSGDLSVYWYQQSLDQGLQFLIQYYNGEERAKGNILERFSAQQFPDLHSELNLSSLELGDSALYFCASSVGGEGYTFGSGTRLTVV.

This clonotype was counted ten times or more. The chain uses TRBV24-1 and TRBJ1-5, with 8 bases that match TRBD1. There are 14 residues in the CDR3. Germline-derived CDR1 and CDR2 are KGHDR and SFDVKD. V was clipped by 4 bases and J by 5 bases; unmatched bases: 3. CDR3 sequence: CATSDLQGDQPQHF. The DNA for the CDR3 is TGTGCCACCAGTGACCTACAGGGGGATCAGCCCCAGCATTTT.

The sample holds many counts of this clonotype. This chain uses TRBV5-6 with TRBJ1-5; D unclear. V was clipped by 0 bases and J by 9 bases, with 10 bases between them. This CDR3 contains 13 residues. Germline assignment: CDR1 SGHDT and CDR2 YYEEEE. DNA for the CDR3: TGTGCCAGCAGCTTGGCCGATGGGTGGCCCCAGCATTTT. Protein sequence: CASSLADGWPQHF.

This sequence joins TRBV28 and TRBJ2-7; D may be TRBD1 or TRBD2 (5 bases each). Germline V gene sequence: CDR1 MDHEN, CDR2 SYDVKM. The CDR3 is made up of 14 amino acids. V shed 6 bases and J shed 2 bases, with 14 bases lying between them. The CDR3 DNA follows: TGTGCCAGCAGAAGGGGACCGATCCCCTACGAGCAGTACTTC. Amino acids: CASRRGPIPYEQYF.

This clonotype appeared many times. The chain recombines TRBV6-2 or TRBV6-3 with TRBJ1-5, with D uncertain. The germline CDR1 and CDR2 sequences are MNHEY and SVGEGT. CDR3 size: 16 residues. V was shortened by 6 bases and J by 0 bases, with 15 bases between the two germline ends. In DNA, the CDR3 is TGTGCCAGCAGCCCACCGACGATCCTTAGCAATCAGCCCCAGCATTTT. Its translation: CASSPPTILSNQPQHF.